This T cell receptor (beta chain) was sequenced during a study of cytomegalovirus exposure and HLA in healthy donors. Overall study results and limits: The authors enumerated over 150 TCR beta chains as linked to cytomegalovirus. As confirmed in vitro, a few CMV-associated chains were specific for CMV antigens. A later analysis found first-cohort TCR clusters tended to co-occur in the 90 to 150 validation repertoires. Rarity characterized most TCR sequences, yet some public TCRs appeared in many donors.

TCRdb's copy holds only in-frame clones and misses some; the assay was immunoSEQ multiplex PCR. The table lists fewer than 300,000 clones, roughly 90% of them singletons. A word on this clone: Its antigen is unidentified.

CDR3 length: 16 residues. Trimming removed 6 bases from V and 9 bases from J; junction bases left unmatched: 17. Germline-derived CDR1 and CDR2 are MRHNA and SNTAGT. The TCR sequence derives from a woman between 18 and 29 years old in good health and CMV-seronegative. The V and J genes are TRBV6-4 and TRBJ2-1, with 7 bases aligning to TRBD2. The specimen sequenced was PBMCs. The CDR3 sequence is CASSPALTSVPAEQFF. In DNA form, the CDR3 reads TGTGCCAGCAGCCCCGCCTTAACTAGCGTTCCCGCTGAGCAGTTCTTC.